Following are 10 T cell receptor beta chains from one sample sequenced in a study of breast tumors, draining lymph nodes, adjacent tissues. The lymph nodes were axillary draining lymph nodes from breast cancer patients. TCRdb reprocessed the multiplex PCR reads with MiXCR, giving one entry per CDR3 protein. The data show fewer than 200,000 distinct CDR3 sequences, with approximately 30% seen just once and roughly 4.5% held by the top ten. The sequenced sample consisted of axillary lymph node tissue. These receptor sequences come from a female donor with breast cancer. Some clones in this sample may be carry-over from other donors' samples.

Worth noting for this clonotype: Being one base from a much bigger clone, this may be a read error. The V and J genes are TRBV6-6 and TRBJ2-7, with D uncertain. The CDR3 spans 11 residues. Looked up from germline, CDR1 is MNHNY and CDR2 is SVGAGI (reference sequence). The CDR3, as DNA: TGTGCCAGCACCAATACCTACGAGCAGTGCTTC. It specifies CASTNTYEQCF.

This CDR3 is CASSALPPGQKNQPQHF. The CDR3, as DNA: TGTGCCAGCAGTGCTCTCCCCCCGGGACAGAAGAATCAGCCCCAGCATTTT. The chain recombines TRBV25-1 with TRBJ1-5, with TRBD1 identical over 7 bases. The CDR3 spans 17 residues. The V gene end was trimmed by 4 bases and the J gene end by 4 bases; junction bases not matched to a gene: 13. Germline-derived CDR1 and CDR2 are MGHDK and SYGVNS.

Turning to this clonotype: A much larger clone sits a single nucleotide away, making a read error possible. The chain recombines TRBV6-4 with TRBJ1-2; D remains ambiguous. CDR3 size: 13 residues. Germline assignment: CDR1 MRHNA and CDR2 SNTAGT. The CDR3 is CASSHSGGYGYTF. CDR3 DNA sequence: TGTGCCAGCAGTCACTCCGGCGGCTATGGCTACACCTTC.

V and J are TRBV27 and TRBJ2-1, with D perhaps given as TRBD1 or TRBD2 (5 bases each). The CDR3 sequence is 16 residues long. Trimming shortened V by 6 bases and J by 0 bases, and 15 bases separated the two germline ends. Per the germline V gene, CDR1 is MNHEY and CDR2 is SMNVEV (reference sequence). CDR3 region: CASRNSGSISYNEQFF. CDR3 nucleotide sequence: TGTGCCAGCAGAAACTCAGGGAGTATCTCCTACAATGAGCAGTTCTTC.

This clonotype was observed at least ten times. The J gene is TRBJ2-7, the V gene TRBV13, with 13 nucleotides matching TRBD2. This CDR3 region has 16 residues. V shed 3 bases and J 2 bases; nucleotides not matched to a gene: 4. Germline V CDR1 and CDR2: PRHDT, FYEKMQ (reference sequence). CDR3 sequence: CASSLSGTSGTYEQYF. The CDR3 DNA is TGTGCCAGCAGCTTGTCCGGGACTAGCGGGACCTACGAGCAGTACTTC.

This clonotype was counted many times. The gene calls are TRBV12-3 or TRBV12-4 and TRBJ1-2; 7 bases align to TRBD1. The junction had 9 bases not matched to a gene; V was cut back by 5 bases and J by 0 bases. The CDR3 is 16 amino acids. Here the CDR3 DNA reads TGTGCCAGCAGTAACGGACAGGCTCGCACTAACTATGGCTACACCTTC. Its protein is CASSNGQARTNYGYTF.

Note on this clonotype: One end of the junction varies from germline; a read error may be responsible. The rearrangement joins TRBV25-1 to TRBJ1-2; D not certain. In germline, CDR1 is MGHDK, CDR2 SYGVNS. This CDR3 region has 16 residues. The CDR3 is CASSEWGTNTNYGHTF. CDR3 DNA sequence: TGTGCCAGCAGTGAATGGGGAACCAACACTAACTATGGCCACACCTTC.

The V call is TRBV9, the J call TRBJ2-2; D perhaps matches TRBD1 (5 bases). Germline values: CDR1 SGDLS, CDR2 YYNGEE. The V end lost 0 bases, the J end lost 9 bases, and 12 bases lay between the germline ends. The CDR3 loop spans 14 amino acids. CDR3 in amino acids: CASSVGRGGRELFF. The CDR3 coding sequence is TGTGCCAGCAGCGTAGGAAGGGGTGGCAGGGAGCTGTTTTTT.

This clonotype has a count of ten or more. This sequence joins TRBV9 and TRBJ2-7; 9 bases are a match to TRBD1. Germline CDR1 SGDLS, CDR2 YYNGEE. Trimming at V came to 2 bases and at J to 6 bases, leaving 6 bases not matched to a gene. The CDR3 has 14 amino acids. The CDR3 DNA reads TGTGCCAGCAGCGTGGGACAGGGCCTTTTCGAGCAGTACTTC. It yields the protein CASSVGQGLFEQYF.

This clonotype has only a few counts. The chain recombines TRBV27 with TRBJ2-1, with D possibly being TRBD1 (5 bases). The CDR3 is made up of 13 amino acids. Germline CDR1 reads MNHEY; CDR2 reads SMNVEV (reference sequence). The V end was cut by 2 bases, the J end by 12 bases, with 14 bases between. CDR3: CASSLGPGPGQFF. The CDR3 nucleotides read TGTGCCAGCAGTTTAGGACCAGGGCCCGGGCAGTTCTTC.